The rows below give T cell receptor beta chains drawn from one sample of a study of response to subunit inactivated influenza vaccine. Via MiXCR, TCRdb re-called the RT-PCR reads, giving one row per CDR3 protein. The sample records more than 500,000 distinct CDR3 sequences, around 10% being singletons. These data also featured in a second study, about T cells expressing NK-cell markers.

The input for sequencing was PBMCs from blood, taken on the day of vaccination. These receptors came from a man aged 45-65 years who received an inactivated influenza vaccine. Each CDR3 is given with its conserved first and last residue. D genes are given only for firm matches. Clone size, where shown, is once, few, many, or a class for clones that have expanded.

size,D,V,J,DNA,CDR3
.,TRBD1,TRBV5-1,TRBJ2-3,TGCGCCAGCAGCTTCGCTCGAGGACAGGGCACAGATACGCAGTATTTT,CASSFARGQGTDTQYF
few,.,TRBV5-1,TRBJ2-2,TGCGCCAGCAGCTGGAACACTTACACCGGGGAGCTGTTTTTT,CASSWNTYTGELFF
.,TRBD1,TRBV20-1,TRBJ2-3,TGCAGTGCTAGGGCCGACAGGGGGCTTAGAGATACGCAGTATTTT,CSARADRGLRDTQYF
many,.,TRBV21-1,TRBJ2-3,TGTGCCAGCAGCAGGAAGCGGGGGAACACAGATACGCAGTATTTT,CASSRKRGNTDTQYF
.,.,TRBV6-6,TRBJ2-3,TGTGCCAGCAGTGGACAGATAACAGATACGCAGTATTTT,CASSGQITDTQYF
.,.,TRBV20-1,TRBJ1-2,TGCAGTGCTAGTTCGGGGTTTAACTATGGCTACACCTTC,CSASSGFNYGYTF
few,.,TRBV18,TRBJ1-4,TGTGCCAGCTCACCACCCGCAGGGAGTGAAAAACTGTTTTTT,CASSPPAGSEKLFF
.,.,TRBV3-1,TRBJ2-1,TGTGCCAGCAGCCCATACTCCGGTTGGGGTTACAATGAGCAGTTCTTC,CASSPYSGWGYNEQFF
few,TRBD1,TRBV20-1,TRBJ2-3,TGCAGTGCTAGATGGGCACAGGGGACAGATACGCAGTATTTT,CSARWAQGTDTQYF
many,.,TRBV29-1,TRBJ1-4,TGCAGCGGCAAGTCTAATGAAAAACTGTTTTTT,CSGKSNEKLFF
.,.,TRBV11-2,TRBJ1-5,TGTGCCAGCAGGCTATCGGGGAGCAATCAGCCCCAGCATTTT,CASRLSGSNQPQHF
.,TRBD1,TRBV7-9,TRBJ2-1,TGTGCCAGCGAACCAGCGACAGGGTTTTACAATGAGCAGTTCTTC,CASEPATGFYNEQFF
few,.,TRBV5-1,TRBJ2-2,TGCGCCAGCAGCTTGGTTGCAGGGGTGCGCGGGGAGCTGTTTTTT,CASSLVAGVRGELFF
.,.,TRBV29-1,TRBJ2-7,TGCAGCGTTGAAGACCCCGCGGAAAGCTCCTACGAGCAGTACTTC,CSVEDPAESSYEQYF
few,.,TRBV19,TRBJ2-2,TGTGCCAGTAGTATAGATCAGACACCGGGGGAGCTGTTTTTT,CASSIDQTPGELFF
few,.,TRBV15,TRBJ2-7,TGTGCCACCAGCAGTTCTGCGTGGGGCGAGCAGTACTTC,CATSSSAWGEQYF
few,TRBD1,TRBV6-5,TRBJ2-7,TGTGCCAGCAGTTACTCGGAGGTTAGGGGGCGGAACGAGCAGTACTTC,CASSYSEVRGRNEQYF
.,TRBD1,TRBV19,TRBJ2-7,TGTGCCAGTAAGGCGAGTTCGGACAGGTCCTACGAGCAGTACTTC,CASKASSDRSYEQYF
few,.,TRBV12-3/TRBV12-4,TRBJ2-6,TGTGCCAGCAGTTTTCTTTTAGGGGCTGGGGCCAACGTCCTGACTTTC,CASSFLLGAGANVLTF
many,.,TRBV28,TRBJ2-2,TGTGCCAGCAGGGAAAGAAACACCGGGGAGCTGTTTTTT,CASRERNTGELFF
few,.,TRBV12-3/TRBV12-4,TRBJ1-6,TGTGCCAGCACCCCAGACGTAGTCAATTCACCCCTCCACTTT,CASTPDVVNSPLHF
few,TRBD2,TRBV6-1,TRBJ2-1,TGTGCCAGCAGTCCCCCAAGAAGCGGGGTCTACAATGAGCAGTTCTTC,CASSPPRSGVYNEQFF
.,TRBD2,TRBV10-2,TRBJ2-7,TGCGCCAGCAGTACACGGGGGGGGCCCTACGAGCAGTACTTC,CASSTRGGPYEQYF
many,.,TRBV20-1,TRBJ2-1,TGCAGTGCTAGAGGAGAGGACCGGGGGAGCTCCTACAATGAGCAGTTCTTC,CSARGEDRGSSYNEQFF
.,.,TRBV6-2/TRBV6-3,TRBJ2-5,TGTGCCAGCAGTTACACCGGGACACCACAAGAGACCCAGTACTTC,CASSYTGTPQETQYF
many,TRBD1,TRBV5-1,TRBJ2-5,TGCGCCAGCAGCCCTGGCTTGTCCACAGGGGGGAAGACCCAGTACTTC,CASSPGLSTGGKTQYF
.,.,TRBV6-2/TRBV6-3,TRBJ2-7,TGTGCCAGCAATACAGCCGGGACGATCTCCTACGAGCAGTACTTC,CASNTAGTISYEQYF
few,.,TRBV20-1,TRBJ1-2,TGCAGTGCGCCGCGGACAGCGCTCTATGGCTACACCTTC,CSAPRTALYGYTF
.,.,TRBV3-1,TRBJ2-7,TGTGCCAGCAGCCAACGAGGATCTCACCGGGGCGAGCAGTACTTC,CASSQRGSHRGEQYF
few,.,TRBV5-5,TRBJ2-1,TGTGCCAGCAGCCAGGCTATCAATGAGCAGTTCTTC,CASSQAINEQFF
.,.,TRBV7-2,TRBJ1-4,TGTGCCAGCAGTCTAGGGGCCCCACAAAAAAAACTGTTTTTT,CASSLGAPQKKLFF
few,TRBD1,TRBV5-1,TRBJ2-1,TGCGCCAGCAGCTTGGGCGTAGGGGGCCACAATGAGCAGTTCTTC,CASSLGVGGHNEQFF
.,.,TRBV14,TRBJ1-4,TGTGCCAGCAGCCCCCCCTCAGGGGCGGCGGAAAAACTGTTTTTT,CASSPPSGAAEKLFF
many,TRBD2,TRBV27,TRBJ2-2,TGTGCCAGCAGTTGGGGGCTAGCGGGATCGAACACCGGGGAGCTGTTTTTT,CASSWGLAGSNTGELFF
few,.,TRBV25-1,TRBJ2-7,TGTGCCAGCAGTGGATTCCGGGGGATCTACGAGCAGTACTTC,CASSGFRGIYEQYF
few,.,TRBV10-3,TRBJ2-3,TGTGCCATCAGTGAGAGTTGGGACCGCACAGATACGCAGTATTTT,CAISESWDRTDTQYF
many,.,TRBV7-8,TRBJ1-1,TGTGCCAGCAGCCCGAGGGGGGGGGGAATGGGAACTGAAGCTTTCTTT,CASSPRGGGMGTEAFF
few,.,TRBV29-1,TRBJ1-1,TGCAGCGTCCAATCCGAGGAGAAAGCTTTCTTT,CSVQSEEKAFF
.,.,TRBV4-2,TRBJ1-4,TGTGCCAGCAGCCAAGATCTCACTAATGAAAAACTGTTTTTT,CASSQDLTNEKLFF
.,.,TRBV27,TRBJ1-4,TGTGCCAGCAGCTATTCCGGGACGGCTAATGAAAAACTGTTTTTT,CASSYSGTANEKLFF
few,TRBD1,TRBV10-3,TRBJ2-7,TGTGCCATTAAGACAGGGGGCTACGAGCAGTACTTC,CAIKTGGYEQYF
few,TRBD1,TRBV7-6,TRBJ2-4,TGTGCCAGCAGCTTAATGGACAGGGCAGCCAAAAACATTCAGTACTTC,CASSLMDRAAKNIQYF
few,.,TRBV5-4,TRBJ2-6,TGTGCCAGCAGCTTGATGGGGGCTGGGGCCAACGTCCTGACTTTC,CASSLMGAGANVLTF
.,.,TRBV28,TRBJ2-3,TGTGCCAGCAGTCGGGACCTAGACACAGATACGCAGTATTTT,CASSRDLDTDTQYF
few,.,TRBV6-5,TRBJ2-5,TGTGCCAGCAGTTACCGCCTGCGCGGCGGGCAGCAAGAGACCCAGTACTTC,CASSYRLRGGQQETQYF
.,.,TRBV7-8,TRBJ2-3,TGTGTCAGCACCGTTTCGGGTGGCATCCCCTTTAGCACAGATACGCAGTATTTT,CVSTVSGGIPFSTDTQYF
few,TRBD2,TRBV4-2,TRBJ2-7,TGTGCCAGCAGCCAAGAAGCGGGGCTATTTTCCTACGAGCAGTACTTC,CASSQEAGLFSYEQYF
few,TRBD2,TRBV3-1,TRBJ2-1,TGTGCCAGCAGCCAGACGGGAGAGGTAGTAGCGGGAGGGTACAATGAGCAGTTCTTC,CASSQTGEVVAGGYNEQFF
.,.,TRBV6-5,TRBJ2-3,TGTGCCAGCAGTTACTCGCTTGGGTTGGATACGCAGTATTTT,CASSYSLGLDTQYF
few,.,TRBV10-3,TRBJ2-1,TGTGCCATCAGACCCGCCCGGGACTCCAATGAGCAGTTCTTC,CAIRPARDSNEQFF
few,TRBD2,TRBV7-2,TRBJ2-1,TGTGCCAGCAGCTCCCTAGCGGGAGGGCCGTATGAGCAGTTCTTC,CASSSLAGGPYEQFF
few,TRBD2,TRBV7-6,TRBJ2-7,TGTGCCAGCAGCTTCAGGACTAGCGGGGGAGAGCAGTACTTC,CASSFRTSGGEQYF
.,TRBD2,TRBV29-1,TRBJ2-2,TGCAGCGTCGGACTAGCAGCGAACACCGGGGAGCTGTTTTTT,CSVGLAANTGELFF
many,TRBD2,TRBV20-1,TRBJ2-5,TGCAGTGCCTCTCTAGCGGGAGGGCCAGAGACCCAGTACTTC,CSASLAGGPETQYF